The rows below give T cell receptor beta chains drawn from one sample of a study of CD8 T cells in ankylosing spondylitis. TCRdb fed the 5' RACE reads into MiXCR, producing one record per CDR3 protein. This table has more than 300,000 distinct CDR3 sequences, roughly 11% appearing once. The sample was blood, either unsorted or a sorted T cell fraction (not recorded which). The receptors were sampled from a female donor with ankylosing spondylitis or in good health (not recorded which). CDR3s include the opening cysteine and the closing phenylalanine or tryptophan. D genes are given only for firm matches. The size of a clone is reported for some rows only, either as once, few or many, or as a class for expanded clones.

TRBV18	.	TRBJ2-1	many	TGTGCCAGCTCACCCCAATTATCCCGGGAGCAGTTCTTC	CASSPQLSREQFF
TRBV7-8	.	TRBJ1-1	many	TGTGCCAGCAGCCGCTCCGGGACATACTACACTGAAGCTTTCTTT	CASSRSGTYYTEAFF
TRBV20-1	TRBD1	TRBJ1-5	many	TGCAGTGCTGGGACAGGTTATCAGCCCCAGCATTTT	CSAGTGYQPQHF
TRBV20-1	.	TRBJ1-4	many	TGCAGTGCTAACCAGGGTGCAACTAATGAAAAACTGTTTTTT	CSANQGATNEKLFF
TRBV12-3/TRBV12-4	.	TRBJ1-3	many	TGTGCCAGCAGTTTCAGCCTGACAGGACCAAACACCATATATTTT	CASSFSLTGPNTIYF
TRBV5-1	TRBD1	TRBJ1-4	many	TGCGCCAGCAGCTTGGCAGGGGGAGGTGAAAAACTGTTTTTT	CASSLAGGGEKLFF
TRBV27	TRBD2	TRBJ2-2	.	TGTGCCAGCAGTCGACCTGGACTAGCGGGGTTCACCGGGGAGCTGTTTTTT	CASSRPGLAGFTGELFF
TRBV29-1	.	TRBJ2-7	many	TGCAGCGTTGGTGGGGGCAGCTCCTACGAGCAGTACTTC	CSVGGGSSYEQYF
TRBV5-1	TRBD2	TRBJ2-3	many	TGCGCCAGCTCCGTAGCGGGAGACCTCACAGATACGCAGTATTTT	CASSVAGDLTDTQYF
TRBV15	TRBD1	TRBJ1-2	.	TGTGCCACCAGCAGAGAGACAGGGGGCTATGGCTACACCTTC	CATSRETGGYGYTF
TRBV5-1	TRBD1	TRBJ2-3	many	TGCGCCAGCAGCTTTCGGGGACAGGGCGCAGATACGCAGTATTTT	CASSFRGQGADTQYF
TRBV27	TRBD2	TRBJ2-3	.	TGTGCCAGCAGTTTATCGGGTAGCGGGGACACAGATACGCAGTATTTT	CASSLSGSGDTDTQYF
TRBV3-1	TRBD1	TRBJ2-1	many	TGTGCCAGCAGCCCTTCCCTTGACAGGGGGGACAATGAGCAGTTCTTC	CASSPSLDRGDNEQFF
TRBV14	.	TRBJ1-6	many	TGTGCCAGCAGCCAAACCGGGACAAATAGTTCACCCCTCCACTTT	CASSQTGTNSSPLHF
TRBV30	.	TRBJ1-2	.	TGTGCCTGGGCCCCGACAGTTAGCTATGGCTACACCTTC	CAWAPTVSYGYTF
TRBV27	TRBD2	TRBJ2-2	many	TGTGCCAGCAGTTTTCGCCTAGCGGGGAACACCGGGGAGCTGTTTTTT	CASSFRLAGNTGELFF
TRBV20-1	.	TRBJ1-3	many	TGCAGTGCTGGGGCTGGGGCTGGAAACACCATATATTTT	CSAGAGAGNTIYF
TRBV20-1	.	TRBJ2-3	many	TGCAGTGCTAGAGATCCCCAAGGGGTTAACACAGATACGCAGTATTTT	CSARDPQGVNTDTQYF
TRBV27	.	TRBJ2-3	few	TGTGCCAGCAGTTTAGGTCGGTTCACAGATACGCAGTATTTT	CASSLGRFTDTQYF
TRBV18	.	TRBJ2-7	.	TGTGCCAGCTCACCACCTGGAAAAAACGAGCAGTACTTC	CASSPPGKNEQYF
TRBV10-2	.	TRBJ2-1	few	TGCGCCAGCAGTGGACGGGGCGATGAGCAGTTCTTC	CASSGRGDEQFF